These T cell receptor beta chains were read from a single sample in a study of T cells in Graves' hyperthyroidism and ophthalmopathy. TCRdb reprocessed the multiplex PCR reads via MiXCR and lists one record per CDR3 protein. The sample has about 640,000 distinct CDR3 sequences; around 20% are singletons. The sequenced sample consisted of blood. The receptor source for this set is a man younger than 45 with Graves' ophthalmopathy. The CDR3 runs from the conserved cysteine through the conserved F or W. The D gene is left open where the match is weak. Only some rows state a clone size, as once, few, many or a class for expanded clones.

CDR3nt: TGTGCCAGCAGCTTAGTGGAGGGGGCCAAAAACATTCAGTACTTC
CDR3aa: CASSLVEGAKNIQYF
j_gene: TRBJ2-4
v_gene: TRBV7-9
abundance: -
d_gene: -

CDR3nt: TGTGCCAGCAGATCGCCAGGGTTCACCGGGGAGCTGTTTTTT
CDR3aa: CASRSPGFTGELFF
j_gene: TRBJ2-2
v_gene: TRBV28
abundance: -
d_gene: -

CDR3nt: TGTGCCAGCGCTTGGGGGGCGAGCGAGACCCAGTACTTC
CDR3aa: CASAWGASETQYF
j_gene: TRBJ2-5
v_gene: TRBV4-2
abundance: many
d_gene: -

CDR3nt: TGTGCCTGGAGTCTCTGGACGGAGACCCAGTACTTC
CDR3aa: CAWSLWTETQYF
j_gene: TRBJ2-5
v_gene: TRBV30
abundance: -
d_gene: -

CDR3nt: TGTGCCAGCAGTAGGCTTCTAGCGGGAGGGTCCTCCGCAACCCAGTACTTC
CDR3aa: CASSRLLAGGSSATQYF
j_gene: TRBJ2-5
v_gene: TRBV6-1
abundance: few
d_gene: TRBD2

CDR3nt: TGTGCCAGCAGTCACCCAACAGGGATGAACACTGAAGCTTTCTTT
CDR3aa: CASSHPTGMNTEAFF
j_gene: TRBJ1-1
v_gene: TRBV6-5
abundance: many
d_gene: -

CDR3nt: TGTGCCAGCAGTTCATCGGGACTTGTAAACACTGAAGCTTTCTTT
CDR3aa: CASSSSGLVNTEAFF
j_gene: TRBJ1-1
v_gene: TRBV27
abundance: many
d_gene: -

CDR3nt: TGTGCCAGCATAGGCGAGCCCGACTACGAGCAGTACTTC
CDR3aa: CASIGEPDYEQYF
j_gene: TRBJ2-7
v_gene: TRBV2
abundance: few
d_gene: -

CDR3nt: TGTGCCAGCAGTGAAGGGACAGGAGGTACTGCAACTAATGAAAAACTGTTTTTT
CDR3aa: CASSEGTGGTATNEKLFF
j_gene: TRBJ1-4
v_gene: TRBV6-1
abundance: few
d_gene: TRBD1

CDR3nt: TGTGCCAGCCTGGCGGGGAGCTCCTACAATGAGCAGTTCTTC
CDR3aa: CASLAGSSYNEQFF
j_gene: TRBJ2-1
v_gene: TRBV2
abundance: many
d_gene: -

CDR3nt: TGTGCCAGCAGCTTAGGGGTAGCGGGAGGGCCCTCCGAGCAGTACTTC
CDR3aa: CASSLGVAGGPSEQYF
j_gene: TRBJ2-7
v_gene: TRBV7-2
abundance: -
d_gene: TRBD2

CDR3nt: TGTGCCACCAGTGATCCCGGACTCGAGAATGAGCAGTTCTTC
CDR3aa: CATSDPGLENEQFF
j_gene: TRBJ2-1
v_gene: TRBV24-1
abundance: few
d_gene: -

CDR3nt: TGTGCCAGCAGTTTAGCGTTGAGTCCCCGCTCTGGAAACACCATATATTTT
CDR3aa: CASSLALSPRSGNTIYF
j_gene: TRBJ1-3
v_gene: TRBV12-3/TRBV12-4
abundance: -
d_gene: -

CDR3nt: TGCGCCAGCAGCCAAGATCCGATACGGGACAGAAAAGAGACCCAGTACTTC
CDR3aa: CASSQDPIRDRKETQYF
j_gene: TRBJ2-5
v_gene: TRBV4-1
abundance: -
d_gene: TRBD1

CDR3nt: TGTGCCAGCAGCGACGGGTTAGGACAGGTCGAAAAACTGTTTTTT
CDR3aa: CASSDGLGQVEKLFF
j_gene: TRBJ1-4
v_gene: TRBV6-1
abundance: -
d_gene: TRBD1

CDR3nt: TGTGCCAGCAGCTTAGGACCTCCTTCCAGGGCAAATACGCAGTATTTT
CDR3aa: CASSLGPPSRANTQYF
j_gene: TRBJ2-3
v_gene: TRBV7-2
abundance: few
d_gene: -

CDR3nt: TGTGCCAGCAGCCAAGGGGACAGCTTGAACACTGAAGCTTTCTTT
CDR3aa: CASSQGDSLNTEAFF
j_gene: TRBJ1-1
v_gene: TRBV11-2
abundance: -
d_gene: TRBD1

CDR3nt: TGTGCCAGCACCTGGACAGGGGGAACTTTCTTT
CDR3aa: CASTWTGGTFF
j_gene: TRBJ1-1
v_gene: TRBV28
abundance: many
d_gene: TRBD1

CDR3nt: TGTGCCAGCAGACTGAGAGGAGCGCACACCGGGGAGCTGTTTTTT
CDR3aa: CASRLRGAHTGELFF
j_gene: TRBJ2-2
v_gene: TRBV6-2/TRBV6-3
abundance: few
d_gene: -

CDR3nt: TGTGCCAGCACCCTGGGACACCGAAACGGTGAAAAACTGTTTTTT
CDR3aa: CASTLGHRNGEKLFF
j_gene: TRBJ1-4
v_gene: TRBV2
abundance: many
d_gene: -

CDR3nt: TGTGCCAGCAGTCCGCGATCCCTCTCTTATGGCTACACCTTC
CDR3aa: CASSPRSLSYGYTF
j_gene: TRBJ1-2
v_gene: TRBV28
abundance: few
d_gene: -

CDR3nt: TGTGCCAGCAGCTTTCCCAGGCTGACTGAAGCTTTCTTT
CDR3aa: CASSFPRLTEAFF
j_gene: TRBJ1-1
v_gene: TRBV7-9
abundance: many
d_gene: -

CDR3nt: TGTGCCAGCAGTTACTCCCTAGCGGGAGGGCTCGTAGATACGCAGTATTTT
CDR3aa: CASSYSLAGGLVDTQYF
j_gene: TRBJ2-3
v_gene: TRBV6-2/TRBV6-3
abundance: -
d_gene: TRBD2

CDR3nt: TGCAGCGTTGAAGATCGGGGGACAGGGAGAGATACGCAGTATTTT
CDR3aa: CSVEDRGTGRDTQYF
j_gene: TRBJ2-3
v_gene: TRBV29-1
abundance: -
d_gene: TRBD1

CDR3nt: TGTGCCAGCATTGAGGCGGGGGACTACAATGAGCAGTTCTTC
CDR3aa: CASIEAGDYNEQFF
j_gene: TRBJ2-1
v_gene: TRBV6-1
abundance: few
d_gene: TRBD2

CDR3nt: TGTGCCAGCAGCCAAGAGGGGACTAGCGGGAGTTACGAGCAGTACTTC
CDR3aa: CASSQEGTSGSYEQYF
j_gene: TRBJ2-7
v_gene: TRBV4-1
abundance: many
d_gene: TRBD2

CDR3nt: TGTGCCAGCAGCCTCTCAGGACGGTTCTACGAGCAGTACTTC
CDR3aa: CASSLSGRFYEQYF
j_gene: TRBJ2-7
v_gene: TRBV14
abundance: -
d_gene: -

CDR3nt: TGTGCCAGCAGCGTACGACAGGCCCAAGAGACCCAGTACTTC
CDR3aa: CASSVRQAQETQYF
j_gene: TRBJ2-5
v_gene: TRBV11-2
abundance: many
d_gene: -

CDR3nt: TGTGCCAGCAGTTTAGGAGGGGGCGCCCAAGAGACCCAGTACTTC
CDR3aa: CASSLGGGAQETQYF
j_gene: TRBJ2-5
v_gene: TRBV28
abundance: few
d_gene: -

CDR3nt: TGTGCCTGGAGTGCGCCGGGACTTGGGTCGGGCAATCAGCCCCAGCATTTT
CDR3aa: CAWSAPGLGSGNQPQHF
j_gene: TRBJ1-5
v_gene: TRBV30
abundance: few
d_gene: -

CDR3nt: TGTGCCAGCAGCGCCCGGACAGGGGTGGGGAAACTGTTTTTT
CDR3aa: CASSARTGVGKLFF
j_gene: TRBJ1-4
v_gene: TRBV3-1
abundance: -
d_gene: TRBD1

CDR3nt: TGCGCCAGCAGCTTGGAACAGGGGAACTATGGCTACACCTTC
CDR3aa: CASSLEQGNYGYTF
j_gene: TRBJ1-2
v_gene: TRBV5-1
abundance: -
d_gene: TRBD1

CDR3nt: TGCAGCGTTGATTGGGGGAGCGGGACCCAGTACTTC
CDR3aa: CSVDWGSGTQYF
j_gene: TRBJ2-5
v_gene: TRBV29-1
abundance: few
d_gene: -

CDR3nt: TGTGCCAGCAGTGAATCATCAGGGGTGTCCTACGAGCAGTACTTC
CDR3aa: CASSESSGVSYEQYF
j_gene: TRBJ2-7
v_gene: TRBV25-1
abundance: few
d_gene: -

CDR3nt: TGCAGTGCGCGAGCCACAGGGAACACTGAAGCTTTCTTT
CDR3aa: CSARATGNTEAFF
j_gene: TRBJ1-1
v_gene: TRBV20-1
abundance: few
d_gene: -

CDR3nt: TGCAGTGCTAGACCGACTAGCGGCGGGACAGATACGCAGCATTTT
CDR3aa: CSARPTSGGTDTQHF
j_gene: TRBJ1-5
v_gene: TRBV20-1
abundance: -
d_gene: TRBD1

CDR3nt: TGTGCCAGCAGCACAGCCGCCACAATGAGGCAGTTCTTC
CDR3aa: CASSTAATMRQFF
j_gene: TRBJ2-1
v_gene: TRBV7-2
abundance: -
d_gene: -

CDR3nt: TGCAGCGTTGAGGGGCGGGAGGGGATCACAGATACGCAGTATTTT
CDR3aa: CSVEGREGITDTQYF
j_gene: TRBJ2-3
v_gene: TRBV29-1
abundance: -
d_gene: TRBD2

CDR3nt: TGTGCCAGCAGCGACTGGACAGGGGGAACTGAAGCTTTCTTT
CDR3aa: CASSDWTGGTEAFF
j_gene: TRBJ1-1
v_gene: TRBV7-9
abundance: few
d_gene: TRBD1

CDR3nt: TGTGCCAGCAGTTTAGCGCATGGGGAGACCCAGTACTTC
CDR3aa: CASSLAHGETQYF
j_gene: TRBJ2-5
v_gene: TRBV12-3/TRBV12-4
abundance: many
d_gene: -

CDR3nt: TGTGCCTGGAGTGTATCCCCCACGACAGGGCGGAACACTGAAGCTTTCTTT
CDR3aa: CAWSVSPTTGRNTEAFF
j_gene: TRBJ1-1
v_gene: TRBV30
abundance: many
d_gene: TRBD1

CDR3nt: TGTGCCACCAGCAGAGATTATCCGACCGACGCATATAATTCACCCCTCCACTTT
CDR3aa: CATSRDYPTDAYNSPLHF
j_gene: TRBJ1-6
v_gene: TRBV15
abundance: few
d_gene: -

CDR3nt: TGTGCCAGCAGTTCCCGACTAGCGGGAGTGGGTGAGCAGTTCTTC
CDR3aa: CASSSRLAGVGEQFF
j_gene: TRBJ2-1
v_gene: TRBV28
abundance: many
d_gene: TRBD2

CDR3nt: TGTGCCAGCAGCCAAGACTTCGCAGACTCCTACGAGCAGTACTTC
CDR3aa: CASSQDFADSYEQYF
j_gene: TRBJ2-7
v_gene: TRBV14
abundance: many
d_gene: -

CDR3nt: TGTGCCAGCAGCAAAACCGACAGGGGGCCCTACGAGCAGTACTTC
CDR3aa: CASSKTDRGPYEQYF
j_gene: TRBJ2-7
v_gene: TRBV27
abundance: few
d_gene: TRBD1

CDR3nt: TGTGCCAGTAGCCCCAGGGGAGGAGTGAACACTGAAGCTTTCTTT
CDR3aa: CASSPRGGVNTEAFF
j_gene: TRBJ1-1
v_gene: TRBV19
abundance: many
d_gene: -

CDR3nt: TGTGCCAGCAGTTCCTGGGACAGGGGGCGAGAGGGAGAGACCCAGTACTTC
CDR3aa: CASSSWDRGREGETQYF
j_gene: TRBJ2-5
v_gene: TRBV28
abundance: few
d_gene: TRBD1